These 25 T cell receptor beta chains came from one sample sequenced in a study of regulatory T cells in long-lasting Graves disease. Through Arm-PCR of CDR3 regions and iRepertoire HTBI primers, TCR beta libraries were built. MiXCR, run by TCRdb on the multiplex PCR reads, gives a single entry per CDR3 protein. The sample records roughly 430,000 distinct CDR3 sequences, roughly 15% being singletons. This sample's time point: newly diagnosed GD, antithyroid drugs for less than 3 months. Making the TCR library involved RNA that had been extracted from PBMCs. The same data also contributed to another study, on T cells in Graves' hyperthyroidism and ophthalmopathy.

Sequencing was performed on peripheral blood mononuclear cells (PBMCs), taken at new diagnosis, from a patient treated with antithyroid drugs. The receptors come from a woman in her twenties or thirties with Graves disease.

There are many counts of this clonotype. The chain has TRBV28 and TRBJ1-5; no reliable D call. V lost 8 bases and J lost 12, with 14 bases in between. The germline V gene encodes CDR1 MDHEN and CDR2 SYDVKM. This CDR3 is 11 amino acids long. CDR3 nucleotides: TGTGCCAGCGGCCCCTCAAGGTTCCAGCATTTT. Translated, it gives CASGPSRFQHF.

Ten or more counts support this clonotype. The chain has TRBV7-8 and TRBJ2-1; 9 nucleotides match TRBD2. The CDR3 is 16 residues long. Looked up from germline, CDR1 is SGHVS and CDR2 is FQNEAQ. After removal of 7 bases from V and 4 bases from J, the junction contained 11 bases not matched to a gene. CDR3 in amino acids: CASTQPRLAVYNEQFF. CDR3 bases: TGTGCCAGCACCCAACCAAGACTAGCGGTATACAATGAGCAGTTCTTC.

Many counts were recorded for this clonotype. The chain has TRBV11-2 and TRBJ2-1, with D perhaps matching TRBD2 (7 bases). This CDR3 has 17 amino acids. V shed 6 bases and J shed 1 base, with 19 bases lying between them. Germline V gene sequence: CDR1 SGHAT, CDR2 FQNNGV. The CDR3 DNA is TGTGCCAGCAGGGGCCAGGAGGGGGGGGAGTCCTACAATGAGCAGTTCTTC. This gives the protein CASRGQEGGESYNEQFF.

This clonotype was counted many times. This rearrangement joins TRBV11-2 to TRBJ2-3, with D unresolved. V lost 6 bases and J lost 4, with 14 bases in between. This CDR3 is built from 14 residues. Germline-derived CDR1 and CDR2 are SGHAT and FQNNGV. The CDR3, as DNA: TGTGCCAGCAGTATTCGGGCTAAAGCAGATACGCAGTATTTT. The encoded protein is CASSIRAKADTQYF.

The chain recombines TRBV19 with TRBJ2-1; D is ambiguous. Germline lookup yields CDR1 LNHDA and CDR2 SQIVND (reference sequence). The CDR3 is 15 residues long. With 1 base removed from V and 3 bases from J, the gap between germline ends came to 10 bases. The CDR3: CASSIGLGNYNEQFF. The CDR3 DNA is TGTGCCAGTAGTATAGGACTGGGGAACTACAATGAGCAGTTCTTC.

With regard to this clonotype: One end of the junction fails to match germline, which may point to a read error. This rearrangement joins TRBV11-3 to TRBJ2-3; D is possibly TRBD1 (6 bases). This CDR3 region has 16 residues. Germline V lookup: CDR1 SGHNT, CDR2 YENEEA. The CDR3 sequence: CASSHNNRGSTGTQYF. CDR3 DNA: TGTGCCAGCAGCCACAACAATAGGGGGAGCACAGGTACGCAGTATTTT.

This clonotype has ten or more counts. The V gene is TRBV28, the J gene TRBJ1-5; a weak D match, TRBD1 (5 bases). Trimming removed 2 bases at V and 2 bases at J, with 10 bases between. Germline CDR1 reads MDHEN; CDR2 reads SYDVKM. CDR3 length: 15 amino acids. As DNA, the CDR3 is TGTGCCAGCAGTTTAATGGGGGGAGGCAATCAGCCCCAGCATTTT. As protein: CASSLMGGGNQPQHF.

CDR3 sequence reads: CSAGLAGHEQYF. In DNA, the CDR3 is TGCAGCGCCGGACTAGCGGGGCACGAGCAGTACTTC. This chain connects TRBV29-1 to TRBJ2-7, with 12 nucleotides matching TRBD2. V lost 7 bases, J lost 5 bases, and 3 bases stayed unmatched. The CDR3 covers 12 residues. From germline, CDR1 is SQVTM and CDR2 ANQGSEA.

In this sample, this clonotype turned up many times. The chain employs TRBV28 and TRBJ2-3, with 15 bases aligning to TRBD2. The V and J ends lost 6 bases and 2 bases, in that order; junction bases with no gene match: 12. Germline V gene data show CDR1 as MDHEN and CDR2 as SYDVKM. The CDR3 contains 19 residues. The CDR3, as DNA: TGTGCCAGCAGCCACGGACTAGCGGGAGGGCCTTCGTACACAGATACGCAGTATTTT. Translating it yields CASSHGLAGGPSYTDTQYF. The variable domain in full, completed from reference TRBV28 and TRBJ2-3, reads DVKVTQSSRYLVKRTGEKVFLECVQDMDHENMFWYRQDPGLGLRLIYFSYDVKMKEKGDIPEGYSVSREKKERFSLILESASTNQTSMYLCASSHGLAGGPSYTDTQYFGPGTRLTVL.

This clonotype was found a few times. The V and J genes are TRBV19 and TRBJ2-1; D uncertain. The CDR3 length is 11 residues. V dropped 7 bases and J dropped 10 bases, with 11 bases sitting between them. CDR1 and CDR2 (germline): LNHDA, SQIVND (reference sequence). CDR3 nucleotide sequence: TGTGCCAGTAAAGGAGCGCGGGAGCAGTTCTTC. Translated: CASKGAREQFF. Together with reference TRBV19 and TRBJ2-1, the CDR3 gives the full variable domain: DGGITQSPKYLFRKEGQNVTLSCEQNLNHDAMYWYRQDPGQGLRLIYYSQIVNDFQKGDIAEGYSVSREKKESFPLTVTSAQKNPTAFYLCASKGAREQFFGPGTRLTVL.

The J gene is TRBJ1-1, the V gene TRBV6-2 or TRBV6-3; 12 bases align to TRBD1. This CDR3 is 17 amino acids long. J gave up 5 bases and V 5 bases, and 12 bases lay outside the gene matches. Germline V gene lookup returns CDR1 MNHEY and CDR2 SVGEGT. CDR3 sequence (DNA): TGTGCCAGCAGTGTTAAAGGGACAGGGGGCGCGGGAACTGAAGCTTTCTTT. Translated, it gives CASSVKGTGGAGTEAFF.

This clonotype was seen at least ten times. V is TRBV5-6 and J is TRBJ2-5, with a tentative D call TRBD2 (5 bases). This CDR3 spans 14 amino acids. Germline V gives CDR1 SGHDT, CDR2 YYEEEE. Trimming took off 4 bases at V and 5 bases at J, with 15 bases between the two ends. In DNA form, the CDR3 reads TGTGCCAGCAGCCGAGGACTTTGGAGGGAGACCCAGTACTTC. Its protein is CASSRGLWRETQYF.

There are many counts of this clonotype. The chain employs TRBV18 and TRBJ2-1, with 13 bases that match TRBD2. CDR1 and CDR2 (germline): KGHSH, LQKENI. V lost 3 bases, J lost 5 bases, and 13 bases stayed unmatched. The CDR3 spans 19 residues. The CDR3 protein is CASSPGYGTSGKRDNEQFF. The CDR3 DNA sequence: TGTGCCAGCTCACCGGGATACGGGACTAGCGGGAAAAGGGACAATGAGCAGTTCTTC.

With respect to this clonotype: The junction shows a germline mismatch at one end, possibly a read error. The chain couples TRBV3-1 to TRBJ2-1; D unclear. The DNA end favors TRBJ2-5, so the J call may be wrong. This CDR3 spans 13 amino acids. CDR1 is LGHDT, CDR2 YNNKEL, per germline (reference sequence). CDR3 amino acids: CASSKDLVETQYF. The CDR3 DNA sequence: TGTGCCAGCAGCAAAGATCTGGTGGAGACCCAGTACTTC.

This clonotype was seen many times. This chain uses TRBV2 with TRBJ1-4, with D tentatively TRBD1 (5 bases). The V gene lost 6 bases and the J gene lost 0 bases, with 8 bases spanning the gap. This CDR3 comprises 14 residues. From germline, CDR1 is SNHLY and CDR2 FYNNEI. The CDR3 protein is CASRTASTNEKLFF. CDR3 coding DNA: TGTGCCAGCAGGACAGCTTCAACTAATGAAAAACTGTTTTTT.

This clonotype was seen at least ten times. The chain combines TRBV28 with TRBJ1-2; D may be TRBD1 (6 bases). Deletions cut 2 bases from V and 7 bases from J, with 23 bases between. Germline assignment: CDR1 MDHEN and CDR2 SYDVKM. The CDR3 runs 17 residues. CDR3 in DNA: TGTGCCAGCAGTTTAGGAGGGGGTACTCTTGTAACTCTTGGCTACACCTTC. Translation gives CASSLGGGTLVTLGYTF.

This rearrangement joins TRBV3-1 to TRBJ2-1; 14 bases match TRBD2. The CDR3 has 16 residues. The germline V gene encodes CDR1 LGHDT and CDR2 YNNKEL (reference sequence). With V trimmed by 4 bases and J by 8 bases, 7 bases remained unmatched. The CDR3 region has the DNA TGTGCCAGCAGCCGCCCCGGGACTAGCGGGAGCGATGAGCAGTTCTTC. Its protein is CASSRPGTSGSDEQFF.

This clonotype was recorded at least ten times. The chain joins TRBV7-6 to TRBJ2-7, with 8 positions matching TRBD2. V shed 5 bases, J shed 7 bases, and the junction held 13 bases outside the gene matches. The length of the CDR3 is 15 residues. Per the germline V gene, CDR1 is SGHVS and CDR2 is FNYEAQ. CDR3 amino acids: CASSPLGREGREQYF. CDR3 in DNA: TGTGCCAGCAGCCCACTGGGACGGGAGGGCCGGGAGCAGTACTTC.

The chain joins TRBV5-4 to TRBJ1-2, with D possibly matching TRBD1 (6 bases). This CDR3 is built from 14 residues. CDR1 is SGHNT and CDR2 is YYREEE in the germline V gene (reference sequence). V lost 6 bases, J lost 4 bases, and 16 bases lay in between. Here the CDR3 DNA reads TGTGCCAGCACCCGGGACACCTCGGGCTATGGCTACACCTTC. It translates to CASTRDTSGYGYTF.

This clonotype was detected ten times or more. This chain joins TRBV28 and TRBJ1-2, with D perhaps matching TRBD1 (6 bases). The germline CDR1 and CDR2 sequences are MDHEN and SYDVKM. The CDR3 sequence is 13 residues long. Trimming took off 8 bases at V and 2 bases at J, with 12 bases between the two ends. This chain's CDR3 is CASAPQGNYGYTF. The CDR3 DNA sequence: TGTGCCAGCGCGCCCCAGGGGAACTATGGCTACACCTTC.

This clonotype occurred many times. The chain combines TRBV28 with TRBJ1-2; 7 positions agree with TRBD1. V was pared by 4 bases and J by 3 bases, with 5 bases of the junction left unmatched. The CDR3 is 14 amino acids. In germline, CDR1 is MDHEN, CDR2 SYDVKM. CDR3 bases: TGTGCCAGCAGTTCAGGGGGATCAGACTATGGCTACACCTTC. Its protein is CASSSGGSDYGYTF.

As DNA, the CDR3 is TGTGCCAGCACCCAAGGCCCAGATACGCAGTATTTT. Its protein product is CASTQGPDTQYF. This chain links TRBV28 with TRBJ2-3; D is ambiguous. The CDR3 spans 12 residues. Trimming stripped 7 bases from V and 4 bases from J, with 9 bases between. From germline, CDR1 is MDHEN and CDR2 SYDVKM.

Worth noting for this clonotype: Given a much more abundant clone one base away, this may be a read error. The rearrangement joins TRBV10-3 to TRBJ2-2; D unresolved. CDR1 is ENHRY, CDR2 SYGVKD, per germline. The CDR3 contains 15 residues. V gave up 2 bases and J gave up 4 bases, with 11 bases separating them. CDR3 coding DNA: TGTGCCATCAGTGAGGGCAGAACGACCACCGGGGAGCTGTTTTTT. Translating gives CAISEGRTTTGELFF.

The rearrangement joins TRBV2 to TRBJ1-5; TRBD1 matches at 9 bases. Unmatched junction bases numbered 7, after V lost 9 bases and J lost 7 bases. Germline V gene data show CDR1 as SNHLY and CDR2 as FYNNEI. There are 13 residues in the CDR3. DNA for the CDR3: TGTGCCAGTACCGGGACAGGGCCACAGCCCCAGCATTTT. Its translation is CASTGTGPQPQHF.

This clonotype has a count of ten or more. This chain links TRBV7-9 with TRBJ2-1, with TRBD2 matching 9 bases. The CDR3 consists of 16 residues. CDR1 SEHNR and CDR2 FQNEAQ come from the germline V gene (reference sequence). J lost 5 bases, V lost 4 bases, and 9 bases had no gene match. CDR3 nucleotides: TGTGCCAGCAGCTCGAGGGGGCTAGCGGGAAACAATGAGCAGTTCTTC. It yields the protein CASSSRGLAGNNEQFF.